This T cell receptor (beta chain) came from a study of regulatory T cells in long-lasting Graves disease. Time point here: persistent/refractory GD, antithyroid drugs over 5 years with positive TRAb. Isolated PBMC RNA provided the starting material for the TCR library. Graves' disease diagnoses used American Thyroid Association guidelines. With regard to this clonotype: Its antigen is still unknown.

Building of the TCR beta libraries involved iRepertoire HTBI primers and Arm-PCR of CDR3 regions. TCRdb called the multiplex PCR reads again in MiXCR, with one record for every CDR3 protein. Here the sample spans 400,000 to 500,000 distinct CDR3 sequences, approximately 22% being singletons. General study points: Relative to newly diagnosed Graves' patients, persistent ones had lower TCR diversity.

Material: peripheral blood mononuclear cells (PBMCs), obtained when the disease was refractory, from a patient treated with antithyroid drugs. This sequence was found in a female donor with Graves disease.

The CDR3: CASSPDVGTGVFSEQFF. The CDR3, as DNA: TGCGCCAGCAGCCCGGACGTCGGGACAGGGGTTTTTAGTGAGCAGTTCTTC. The chain uses TRBV5-1 and TRBJ2-1; 10 bases align to TRBD1. The V segment lost 4 bases and the J segment 9 bases; nucleotides outside the gene matches: 16. Germline V gene data show CDR1 as SGHRS and CDR2 as YFSETQ. There are 17 residues in the CDR3.